The 25 T cell receptor beta chains presented below share a single source sample, sequenced in a study of T cells in localized non-small cell lung cancer. The data were produced by immunoSEQ multiplex PCR, yet TCRdb's version contains in-frame clones alone and is incomplete. The profile covers some 72,000 clones, with 80% to 90% appearing a single time and over 2.5% taken by the ten largest. This specimen was peripheral blood, taken before any cancer treatment. Receptors were obtained from a man between 40 and 70 years old with stage I lung adenocarcinoma.

The chain employs TRBV6-6 and TRBJ2-3; TRBD2 aligns across 14 bases. This CDR3 has 16 residues. Germline CDR1 MNHNY, CDR2 SVGAGI (reference sequence). Trimming cost V 6 bases and J 6 bases; bases outside gene matches: 8. The CDR3 coding sequence is TGTGCCAGCAGGGCCCGACTAGCGGGGGGGCGTGATACGCAGTATTTT. This codes for CASRARLAGGRDTQYF.

The V call is TRBV2, the J call TRBJ2-2; 8 bases are a match to TRBD1. The germline gives CDR1 SNHLY, CDR2 FYNNEI. This CDR3 contains 14 residues. V shed 5 bases, J shed 4 bases, and the junction held 3 bases outside the gene matches. CDR3 loop: CASSPTGVTGELFF. In DNA, the CDR3 is TGTGCCAGCAGTCCGACAGGGGTCACCGGGGAGCTGTTTTTT.

The V gene is TRBV5-6, the J gene TRBJ2-5; TRBD2 aligns across 9 bases. There are 15 residues in the CDR3. Germline CDR1 SGHDT, CDR2 YYEEEE. The trim removed 2 bases at V and 3 bases at J, leaving 5 bases unmatched. CDR3 sequence: CASSFSRLAEETQYF. The CDR3 nucleotides are TGTGCCAGCAGCTTTAGCCGACTAGCGGAAGAGACCCAGTACTTC. Together with reference TRBV5-6 and TRBJ2-5, the CDR3 gives the full variable domain: DAGVTQSPTHLIKTRGQQVTLRCSPKSGHDTVSWYQQALGQGPQFIFQYYEEEERQRGNFPDRFSGHQFPNYSSELNVNALLLGDSALYLCASSFSRLAEETQYFGPGTRLLVL.

The gene calls are TRBV7-6 and TRBJ2-6; no definite D call. CDR3 length equals 16 residues. Germline-derived CDR1 and CDR2 are SGHVS and FNYEAQ. The V and J ends lost 1 base and 0 bases respectively, with 7 bases between them. The CDR3 nucleotides are TGTGCCAGCAGCTTAGTTCGGAGCTCTGGGGCCAACGTCCTGACTTTC. Protein sequence: CASSLVRSSGANVLTF.

The chain has TRBV27 and TRBJ2-2, with 12 bases that match TRBD1. CDR3 length: 17 amino acids. The germline V gene encodes CDR1 MNHEY and CDR2 SMNVEV (reference sequence). Unmatched junction bases numbered 2, after V lost 3 bases and J lost 0 bases. CDR3 DNA: TGTGCCAGCAGTTTGGGACAGGGGGCGGCGAACACCGGGGAGCTGTTTTTT. Translating gives CASSLGQGAANTGELFF.

The J gene is TRBJ2-7, the V gene TRBV7-9; a possible D gene is TRBD1 (5 bases). This CDR3 spans 14 amino acids. Trimming took off 1 base at V and 6 bases at J, with 13 bases between the two ends. The germline gives CDR1 SEHNR, CDR2 FQNEAQ (reference sequence). CDR3 bases: TGTGCCAGCAGCTTAGGCCAGGGTGTAGCCGAGCAGTACTTC. It yields the protein CASSLGQGVAEQYF.

The CDR3 nucleotides are TGTGCCAGCTCACCAGTTTCCGGGACAGGGCGCACAGATACGCAGTATTTT. Translated, it gives CASSPVSGTGRTDTQYF. The genes are TRBV18 and TRBJ2-3; 9 positions agree with TRBD1. This CDR3 is 17 amino acids long. Germline CDR1 and CDR2: KGHSH and LQKENI. V was clipped by 2 bases and J by 1 base; unmatched bases: 7.

The chain employs TRBV5-1 and TRBJ2-7; D is unresolved. V was pared by 2 bases and J by 2 bases, with 17 bases between. Germline values: CDR1 SGHRS, CDR2 YFSETQ. This CDR3 region has 16 residues. CDR3 protein: CASSLPRDPSTYEQYF. The CDR3 DNA is TGCGCCAGCAGCTTACCCAGAGATCCCTCTACCTACGAGCAGTACTTC.

This chain connects TRBV27 to TRBJ1-4, with D perhaps TRBD1 (5 bases). Germline V gene data show CDR1 as MNHEY and CDR2 as SMNVEV (reference sequence). V lost 4 bases to trimming and J lost 8 bases, with 8 bases between them. CDR3 length equals 12 residues. CDR3 nucleotides: TGTGCCAGCAGTTCCAGGGAGGAAAAACTGTTTTTT. Translating it yields CASSSREEKLFF.

This rearrangement joins TRBV10-3 to TRBJ2-7, with TRBD2 identical over 7 bases. CDR1 ENHRY and CDR2 SYGVKD come from the germline V gene. The ends lost 6 bases at V and 5 bases at J; junction bases unmatched: 10. This CDR3 region has 14 residues. The CDR3 here is CAISDPSGIDEQYF. CDR3 in DNA: TGTGCCATCAGCGACCCGAGCGGGATCGACGAGCAGTACTTC.

This rearrangement joins TRBV27 to TRBJ2-5; 8 bases fit TRBD1. Per the germline V gene, CDR1 is MNHEY and CDR2 is SMNVEV (reference sequence). The CDR3 spans 13 residues. V lost 8 bases and J lost 4; bases outside the gene matches: 6. The CDR3 loop is CASGGQGGETQYF. CDR3 nucleotide sequence: TGTGCCAGCGGTGGACAGGGTGGAGAGACCCAGTACTTC.

J is TRBJ1-3 and V is TRBV11-1; unclear D gene. Germline V gives CDR1 SGHAT, CDR2 FQDESV (reference sequence). The CDR3 contains 15 residues. V lost 4 bases and J 0 bases, leaving 10 bases between the germline ends. The CDR3 here is CASSYDWSSGNTIYF. DNA of the CDR3: TGTGCCAGCAGCTACGACTGGAGCTCTGGAAACACCATATATTTT.

The rearrangement uses TRBV7-2 and TRBJ1-1; D gene uncertain. Germline V CDR1 and CDR2: SGHTA, FQGNSA. The CDR3 covers 14 residues. V lost 5 bases to trimming and J lost 0 bases, with 10 bases between them. The CDR3 is CASSEKGMNTEAFF. The CDR3 DNA is TGTGCCAGCAGCGAGAAGGGAATGAACACTGAAGCTTTCTTT.

The CDR3 DNA sequence: TGTGCCAGCAGCGAGGCCGCCCGGGGGGCCAGGGGCAATGAGCAGTTCTTC. It yields the protein CASSEAARGARGNEQFF. The chain is built from TRBV9 and TRBJ2-1, with D maybe TRBD2 (7 bases). Deletions cut 3 bases from V and 6 bases from J, with 22 bases between. The germline CDR1 and CDR2 sequences are SGDLS and YYNGEE. The CDR3 runs 17 residues.

This chain joins TRBV29-1 and TRBJ2-1, with D maybe TRBD2 (6 bases). The CDR3 contains 13 residues. V lost 4 bases to trimming and J lost 9 bases, with 16 bases between them. CDR1 SQVTM and CDR2 ANQGSEA come from the germline V gene. The CDR3 bases are TGCAGCGTTGGTTACAGCCTCGGGGGTGAGCAGTTCTTC. Encoded protein: CSVGYSLGGEQFF.

The chain recombines TRBV21-1 with TRBJ1-2. TRBV21-1 is a known pseudogene. This CDR3 is 19 amino acids long. This CDR3 is CASSKSSFGGDLSNYGYTF. Written as DNA, the CDR3 is TGTGCCAGCAGCAAATCTAGTTTCGGGGGGGACTTGTCTAACTATGGCTACACCTTC.

The chain couples TRBV7-2 to TRBJ2-7, with unresolved D. CDR3 length equals 13 residues. V was shortened by 3 bases and J by 3 bases, with 9 bases between the two germline ends. The germline CDR1 and CDR2 sequences are SGHTA and FQGNSA. The CDR3 reads CASSFNRGYEQYF. The CDR3 DNA is TGTGCCAGCAGCTTTAACAGAGGCTACGAGCAGTACTTC.

V gene TRBV4-2 combines with J gene TRBJ2-2; a possible D gene is TRBD2 (6 bases). With 0 bases removed from V and 1 base from J, the gap between germline ends came to 12 bases. From germline, CDR1 is LGHNA and CDR2 YNFKEQ. There are 17 residues in the CDR3. As DNA, the CDR3 is TGTGCCAGCAGCCAAGAGGAGGTTAGCGGGAACACCGGGGAGCTGTTTTTT. It is translated as CASSQEEVSGNTGELFF.

This clone showed up just once. The chain has TRBV2 and TRBJ2-1, with 10 bases matching TRBD2. The CDR3 totals 15 residues. V trimming: 8 bases; J trimming: 9 bases; junction bases outside the gene matches: 13. The V gene's germline CDR1 is SNHLY and CDR2 FYNNEI. The CDR3 here is CASGLLAGLSGEQFF. DNA of the CDR3: TGTGCCAGCGGGTTACTAGCGGGGCTCTCCGGTGAGCAGTTCTTC. The variable domain in full, with the rest retrieved from reference TRBV2 and TRBJ2-1, is EPEVTQTPSHQVTQMGQEVILRCVPISNHLYFYWYRQILGQKVEFLVSFYNNEISEKSEIFDDQFSVERPDGSNFTLKIRSTKLEDSAMYFCASGLLAGLSGEQFFGPGTRLTVL.

V and J are TRBV28 and TRBJ2-5; D is unclear. Germline V gene lookup returns CDR1 MDHEN and CDR2 SYDVKM. The CDR3 is 14 amino acids. Trimming took 3 bases from V and 5 from J, leaving 13 bases between them. In DNA form, the CDR3 reads TGTGCCAGCAGTTTGACCGCCTCCCGGGAGACCCAGTACTTC. It encodes CASSLTASRETQYF.

On this clone: One end of the junction fails to match germline, which may point to a read error. J is TRBJ2-7 and V is TRBV6-5; D may correspond to TRBD1 or TRBD2 (5 bases each). There are 11 residues in the CDR3. Germline CDR1 MNHEY, CDR2 SVGAGI. The CDR3 protein is CASSYRDGVHF. CDR3 in DNA: TGTGCCAGCAGTTACCGGGACGGAGTACACTTC.

The chain recombines TRBV5-1 with TRBJ1-1; D gene ambiguous. Germline V CDR1 and CDR2: SGHRS, YFSETQ. The CDR3 has 14 amino acids. V lost 6 bases and J 4 bases, leaving 16 bases between the germline ends. As DNA, the CDR3 is TGCGCCAGCACCCCTGGAGGCTGGGCCACTGAAGCTTTCTTT. Translation gives CASTPGGWATEAFF. Supplemented by reference TRBV5-1 and TRBJ1-1, the full variable domain reads KAGVTQTPRYLIKTRGQQVTLSCSPISGHRSVSWYQQTPGQGLQFLFEYFSETQRNKGNFPGRFSGRQFSNSRSEMNVSTLELGDSALYLCASTPGGWATEAFFGQGTRLTVV.

This chain connects TRBV6-1 to TRBJ2-4; 7 bases align to TRBD1. CDR1 and CDR2 from the germline V gene are MNHNS and SASEGT. This CDR3 contains 13 residues. Germline trimming cut 3 bases from V and 5 bases from J; bases unmatched to any gene: 1. CDR3 in DNA: TGTGCCAGCAGTGAGGGGACAGAAAACATTCAGTACTTC. Protein product: CASSEGTENIQYF.

This clone was counted a single time. The chain couples TRBV28 to TRBJ2-1; TRBD1 matches at 10 bases. Losses at the gene ends were 10 bases for V and 2 bases for J; bases not matched to a gene: 5. Per germline, CDR1 MDHEN and CDR2 SYDVKM. The CDR3 is 14 residues long. CDR3 sequence reads: CAIWGTGAYNEQFF. DNA for the CDR3: TGTGCCATCTGGGGGACAGGGGCCTACAATGAGCAGTTCTTC.

This chain joins TRBV28 and TRBJ1-2, with D perhaps matching TRBD1 (5 bases). The CDR3 length is 16 residues. Germline assignment: CDR1 MDHEN and CDR2 SYDVKM. The V and J ends lost 5 bases and 6 bases respectively, with 22 bases between them. CDR3 sequence: CASSTSKGLGRHGYTF. CDR3 nucleotides: TGTGCCAGCAGTACGAGCAAGGGGCTAGGCAGGCATGGCTACACCTTC.